These T cell receptor beta chains were read from a single sample in a study of blood T cells in healthy people across ages. TCRdb reprocessed the 5' RACE reads via MiXCR and lists one record per CDR3 protein. The sample lists 800,000 or so distinct CDR3 sequences, 20% to 25% occurring once. In addition, the sample was reused for a study of T cells of mothers and their children.

The sequenced material came from blood. All receptors come from a boy aged 10-17 years in good health. The CDR3 runs from the conserved cysteine through the conserved F or W. The D gene is left open where the match is weak. Clone size is not always given. Where it is, it says once, few, many or a class for expanded clones.

D: -; V: TRBV5-4; size: -; J: TRBJ2-6; DNA: TGTGCCAGCTCCTCTTACGAGACTTGGACCTCTGGGGCCAACGTCCTGACTTTC; CDR3: CASSSYETWTSGANVLTF
D: TRBD1; V: TRBV28; size: -; J: TRBJ2-3; DNA: TGTGCCAGCAGTTCCGGGACAGAATATAGCACAGATACGCAGTATTTT; CDR3: CASSSGTEYSTDTQYF
D: -; V: TRBV18; size: once; J: TRBJ1-2; DNA: TGTGCCAGCTCACCATTGGACAGCTTCGACGCTAACTATGGCTACACCTTC; CDR3: CASSPLDSFDANYGYTF
D: TRBD2; V: TRBV28; size: few; J: TRBJ2-3; DNA: TGTGCCAGCAGCTTCAGCGGGGGGGCATCAGATACGCAGTATTTT; CDR3: CASSFSGGASDTQYF
D: -; V: TRBV5-1; size: -; J: TRBJ2-7; DNA: TGCGCCAGCAGCTGGGCGACGGAACAGACCTCCTACGAGCAGTACTTC; CDR3: CASSWATEQTSYEQYF
D: -; V: TRBV20-1; size: -; J: TRBJ2-5; DNA: TGCAGTGCTAGAGTCGCGCAGGGCCCTGGGAGGACCCAGTACTTC; CDR3: CSARVAQGPGRTQYF
D: TRBD2; V: TRBV6-2/TRBV6-3; size: few; J: TRBJ2-1; DNA: TGTGCCAGCAGTTACCTGGCGGGAGGGAGCTCCTACAATGAGCAGTTCTTC; CDR3: CASSYLAGGSSYNEQFF
D: -; V: TRBV28; size: few; J: TRBJ2-7; DNA: TGTGCCAGCAACCCAAGACTTTTGCCCTACGAGCAGTACTTC; CDR3: CASNPRLLPYEQYF
D: TRBD2; V: TRBV24-1; size: many; J: TRBJ2-1; DNA: TGTGCCACCAGTGCTAGCGGGGACATGCGACAGTTCTTC; CDR3: CATSASGDMRQFF
D: -; V: TRBV12-3/TRBV12-4; size: many; J: TRBJ2-2; DNA: TGTGCCAGCAGTTTAGGCACAGCGAACACCGGGGAGCTGTTTTTT; CDR3: CASSLGTANTGELFF
D: -; V: TRBV28; size: -; J: TRBJ2-7; DNA: TGTGCCACCTCAGACAGGTTGTACGAGCAGTACTTC; CDR3: CATSDRLYEQYF
D: -; V: TRBV7-3; size: -; J: TRBJ2-3; DNA: TGTGCCAGCAGCTTAACCGGGCACCGCACAGATACGCAGTATTTT; CDR3: CASSLTGHRTDTQYF
D: -; V: TRBV12-3/TRBV12-4; size: -; J: TRBJ2-3; DNA: TGTGCCAGCAGTTTGTTCATGGGAGTACTCGATACGCAGTATTTT; CDR3: CASSLFMGVLDTQYF
D: TRBD2; V: TRBV29-1; size: few; J: TRBJ2-1; DNA: TGCAGCGTCATCGGGGAGGGCCACAATGAGCAGTTCTTC; CDR3: CSVIGEGHNEQFF
D: TRBD1; V: TRBV6-2/TRBV6-3; size: -; J: TRBJ2-1; DNA: TGTGCCAGCAGCCCTAAAACCGGGACAGGGCGCAGTGAGCAGTTCTTC; CDR3: CASSPKTGTGRSEQFF
D: -; V: TRBV30; size: -; J: TRBJ2-1; DNA: TGTGCCTTCGGCGGGTCCTACAATGAGCAGTTCTTC; CDR3: CAFGGSYNEQFF
D: TRBD2; V: TRBV28; size: few; J: TRBJ2-1; DNA: TGTGCCAGCAGTTTACCTGAGAAGCGGGAGAGCTCCTACAATGAGCAGTTCTTC; CDR3: CASSLPEKRESSYNEQFF
D: -; V: TRBV27; size: -; J: TRBJ1-4; DNA: TGTGCCAGCAGACCTACAGGGACTAATGAAAAACTGTTTTTT; CDR3: CASRPTGTNEKLFF
D: -; V: TRBV29-1; size: few; J: TRBJ2-5; DNA: TGCAGCGTTGTACACGAGACCCAGTACTTC; CDR3: CSVVHETQYF
D: TRBD1; V: TRBV7-2; size: -; J: TRBJ1-5; DNA: TGTGCCAGCAGCTTAGCACAGGGGGCAGGATCTCAGCCCCAGCATTTT; CDR3: CASSLAQGAGSQPQHF
D: -; V: TRBV6-6; size: -; J: TRBJ2-2; DNA: TGTGCCAGCAGGTGGACAGACGGGGAGCTGTTTTTT; CDR3: CASRWTDGELFF
D: -; V: TRBV29-1; size: few; J: TRBJ1-4; DNA: TGCAGCGTGAGGACGGCAACTAATGAAAAACTGTTTTTT; CDR3: CSVRTATNEKLFF
D: TRBD2; V: TRBV20-1; size: -; J: TRBJ2-5; DNA: TGCAGTGCTAGAGCCCCCGGGAGGCAGGAGACCCAGTACTTC; CDR3: CSARAPGRQETQYF
D: -; V: TRBV20-1; size: many; J: TRBJ2-1; DNA: TGCAGTGCTAGACTAGGGGGGAGGGCCATTGCTCGGGAGCAGTTCTTC; CDR3: CSARLGGRAIAREQFF
D: -; V: TRBV29-1; size: few; J: TRBJ2-3; DNA: TGCAGCGTTGGGCTTCCTAAGCGGAGCACAGATACGCAGTATTTT; CDR3: CSVGLPKRSTDTQYF
D: -; V: TRBV20-1; size: few; J: TRBJ1-1; DNA: TGCAGTGCTAGAAGTGGGCAGCCCGGGAACACTGAAGCTTTCTTT; CDR3: CSARSGQPGNTEAFF
D: -; V: TRBV5-1; size: -; J: TRBJ1-1; DNA: TGCGCCAGCAGAAGGGAGAACACTGAAGCTTTCTTT; CDR3: CASRRENTEAFF
D: -; V: TRBV3-1; size: -; J: TRBJ2-4; DNA: TGTGCCAGCAGCTTTAATAGCGGTAAAAACATTCAGTACTTC; CDR3: CASSFNSGKNIQYF
D: TRBD2; V: TRBV9; size: -; J: TRBJ2-7; DNA: TGTGCCAGCAGCTCAGGACTAGCGGGAGGGGCCTACGAGCAGTACTTC; CDR3: CASSSGLAGGAYEQYF
D: -; V: TRBV7-2; size: few; J: TRBJ1-1; DNA: TGTGCCAGCAGCTACCGGGACATCTGGGGGACGAGCACTGAAGCTTTCTTT; CDR3: CASSYRDIWGTSTEAFF